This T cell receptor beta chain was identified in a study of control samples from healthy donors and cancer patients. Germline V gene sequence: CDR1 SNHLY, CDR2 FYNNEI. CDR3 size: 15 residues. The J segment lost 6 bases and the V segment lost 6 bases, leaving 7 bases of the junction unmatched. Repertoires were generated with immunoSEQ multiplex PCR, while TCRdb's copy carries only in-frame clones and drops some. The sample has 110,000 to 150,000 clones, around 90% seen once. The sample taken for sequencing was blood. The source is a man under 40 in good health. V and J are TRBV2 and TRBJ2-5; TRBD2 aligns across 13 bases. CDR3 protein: CASRILAGGLKTQYF. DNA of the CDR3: TGTGCCAGCAGGATACTAGCGGGGGGGCTTAAGACCCAGTACTTC. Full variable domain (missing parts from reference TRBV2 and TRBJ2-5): EPEVTQTPSHQVTQMGQEVILRCVPISNHLYFYWYRQILGQKVEFLVSFYNNEISEKSEIFDDQFSVERPDGSNFTLKIRSTKLEDSAMYFCASRILAGGLKTQYFGPGTRLLVL.